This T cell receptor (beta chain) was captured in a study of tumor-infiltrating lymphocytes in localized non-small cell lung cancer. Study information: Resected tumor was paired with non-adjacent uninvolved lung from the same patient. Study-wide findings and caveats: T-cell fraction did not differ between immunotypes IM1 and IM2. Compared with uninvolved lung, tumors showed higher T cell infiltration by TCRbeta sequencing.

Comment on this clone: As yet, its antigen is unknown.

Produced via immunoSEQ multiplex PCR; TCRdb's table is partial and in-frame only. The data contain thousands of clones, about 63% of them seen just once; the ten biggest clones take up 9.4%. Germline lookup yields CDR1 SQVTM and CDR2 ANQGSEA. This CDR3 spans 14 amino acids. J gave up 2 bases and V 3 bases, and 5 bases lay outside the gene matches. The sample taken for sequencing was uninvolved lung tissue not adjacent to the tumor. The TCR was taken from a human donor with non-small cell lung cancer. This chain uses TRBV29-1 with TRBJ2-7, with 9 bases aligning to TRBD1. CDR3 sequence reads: CSVEPGQGPYEQYF. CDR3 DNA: TGCAGCGTTGAGCCGGGACAGGGTCCCTACGAGCAGTACTTC.